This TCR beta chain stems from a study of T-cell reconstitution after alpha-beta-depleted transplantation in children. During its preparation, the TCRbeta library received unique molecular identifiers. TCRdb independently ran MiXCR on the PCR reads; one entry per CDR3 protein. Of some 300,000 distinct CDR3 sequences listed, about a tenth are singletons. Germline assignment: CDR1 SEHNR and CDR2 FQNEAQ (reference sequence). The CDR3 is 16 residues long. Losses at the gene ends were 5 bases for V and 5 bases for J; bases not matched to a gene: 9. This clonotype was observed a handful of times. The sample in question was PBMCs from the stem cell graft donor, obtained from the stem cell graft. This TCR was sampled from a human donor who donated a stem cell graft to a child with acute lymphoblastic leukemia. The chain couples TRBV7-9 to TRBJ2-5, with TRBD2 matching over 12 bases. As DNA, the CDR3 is TGTGCCAGCAGCGCCCTACTAGCGGGAGGTCAGGAGACCCAGTACTTC. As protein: CASSALLAGGQETQYF.